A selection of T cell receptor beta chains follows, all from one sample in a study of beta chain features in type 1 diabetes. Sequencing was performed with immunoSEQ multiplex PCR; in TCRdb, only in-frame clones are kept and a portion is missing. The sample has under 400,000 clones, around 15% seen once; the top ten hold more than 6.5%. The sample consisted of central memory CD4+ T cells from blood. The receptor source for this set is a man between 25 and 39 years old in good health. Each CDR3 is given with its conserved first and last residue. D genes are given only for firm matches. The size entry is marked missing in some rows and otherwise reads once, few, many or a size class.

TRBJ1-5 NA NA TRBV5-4 TGTGCCACCCCCTTGCGGGAGGAGGGCAGATTGATTCTAAGCAATCAGCCCCAGCATTTT CATPLREEGRLILSNQPQHF
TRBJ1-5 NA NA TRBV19 TGTGCCAGTACCCCCCCCCAAGGGGCGGCTAGCAATCAGCCCCAGCATTTT CASTPPQGAASNQPQHF
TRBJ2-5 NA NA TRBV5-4 TGTGCCAGCAGCTTGGTTAGCTCCCAAGAGACCCAGTACTTC CASSLVSSQETQYF
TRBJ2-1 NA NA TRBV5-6 TGTGCCAGCAGCTTAGGTCGGGACCTTCCGCTTGAGCAGTTCTTC CASSLGRDLPLEQFF
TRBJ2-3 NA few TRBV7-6 TGTGCCAGCAGCTCCCAGATTGCACGGAGCACAGATACGCAGTATTTT CASSSQIARSTDTQYF
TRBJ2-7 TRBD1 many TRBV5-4 TGTGCCAGCAGCCCAGACAGGGGGATGGACCACGAGCAGTACTTC CASSPDRGMDHEQYF
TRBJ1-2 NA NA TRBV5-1 TGCGCCAGCAGCTCGGACGGATATAACTATGGCTACACCTTC CASSSDGYNYGYTF
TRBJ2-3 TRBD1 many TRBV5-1 TGCGCCAGTAGAACGGGACAGGGAACCGATACGCAGTATTTT CASRTGQGTDTQYF
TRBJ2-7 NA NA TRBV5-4 TGTGCCAGCAGCTTGAGTTGGGGGGAGGACGAGCAGTACTTC CASSLSWGEDEQYF
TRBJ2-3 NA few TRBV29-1 TGCAGCGTTGAAGTTCAATTCACAGATACGCAGTATTTT CSVEVQFTDTQYF
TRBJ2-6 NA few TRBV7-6 TGTGCCAGCAGCTTAGTTGGGGCCAACGTCCTGACTTTC CASSLVGANVLTF
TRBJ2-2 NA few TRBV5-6 TGTGCCAGCAGCTTGGGAGGGTTGGAGGAGCTGTTTTTT CASSLGGLEELFF
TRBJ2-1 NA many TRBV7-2 TGTGCCAGCAGCTTAGCCGGGGGCCGTGGCTACAATGAGCAGTTCTTC CASSLAGGRGYNEQFF
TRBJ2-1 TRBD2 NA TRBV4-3 TGCGCCAGCAGCCAAGCCCAACGGGCTAGCGGGGTCGGCCATGAGCAGTTCTTC CASSQAQRASGVGHEQFF
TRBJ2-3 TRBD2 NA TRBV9 TGTGCCAGCAGCCGGGGGGCGGGAGGGCAAGATACGCAGTATTTT CASSRGAGGQDTQYF
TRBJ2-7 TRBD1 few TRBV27 TGTGCCAGCAGTATTGGGACAGGCACCTACGAGCAGTACTTC CASSIGTGTYEQYF
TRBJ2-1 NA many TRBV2 TGTGCCAGTGGAGCCCCGGGGTACAATGAGCAGTTCTTC CASGAPGYNEQFF
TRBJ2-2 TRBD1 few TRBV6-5 TGTGCCTCCGTCAGGACAGGGGACACCGGGGAGCTGTTTTTT CASVRTGDTGELFF
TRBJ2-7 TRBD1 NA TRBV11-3 TGTGCCAGCAGTCGTGGTGGACAGGCGTCCTACGAGCAGTACTTC CASSRGGQASYEQYF
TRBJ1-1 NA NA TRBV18 TGTGCCAGCTCCGTGGGGTCAGGAGGCACTGAAGCTTTCTTT CASSVGSGGTEAFF
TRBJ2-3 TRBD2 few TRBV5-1 TGCGCCAGCAGCGAGACGGGAGGGGCGCAGTATTTT CASSETGGAQYF
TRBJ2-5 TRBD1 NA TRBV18 TGTGCCAGCTCACCACCCCGGGGGACAGGGAACCGGGAGACCCAGTACTTC CASSPPRGTGNRETQYF
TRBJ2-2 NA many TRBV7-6 TGTGCCAGCAGCCCGAGTGACGGGGAGCTGTTTTTT CASSPSDGELFF
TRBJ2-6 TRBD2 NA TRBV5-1 TGCGCCAGCAGCGCCCCCCGTATTAGGAGCGGGGGAAGCTCTGGGGCCAACGTCCTGACTTTC CASSAPRIRSGGSSGANVLTF
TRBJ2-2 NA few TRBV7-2 TGTGCCAGCACCCCCCGGGATACCGGGGAGCTGTTTTTT CASTPRDTGELFF
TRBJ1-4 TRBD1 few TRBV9 TGTGCCAGCAGCCTAGAAGGACAGGACAATAATGAAAAACTGTTTTTT CASSLEGQDNNEKLFF
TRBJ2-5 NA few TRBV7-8 TGTGCCAGCAGCCGCTCGAGGGGGGGAGAGACCCAGTACTTC CASSRSRGGETQYF
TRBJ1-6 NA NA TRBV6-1 TGTGCCAGCACCCCTGGGGTCTCACCCCTCCACTTT CASTPGVSPLHF
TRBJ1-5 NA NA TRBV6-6 TGTGCCAGCAGCCCCGGCGGCGGAGATCAGCCCCAGCATTTT CASSPGGGDQPQHF
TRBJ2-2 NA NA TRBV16 TGTGCCAGCAGCCAATCGACCACCGGGGAGCTGTTTTTT CASSQSTTGELFF
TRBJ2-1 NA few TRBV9 TGTGCCAGCAGCTCGGAAGGTTACAATGAGCAGTTCTTC CASSSEGYNEQFF
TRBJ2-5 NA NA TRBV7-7 TGTGCCAGCAGCCGCGTACAGGGACAAGAGACCCAGTACTTC CASSRVQGQETQYF
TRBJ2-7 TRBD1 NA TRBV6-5 TGTGCCAGCAGTTACTCGGGACAGGGCTACGAGCAGTACTTC CASSYSGQGYEQYF
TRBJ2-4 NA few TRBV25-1 TGTGCCAGCAGTCACTGGGGCAAAAACATTCAGTACTTC CASSHWGKNIQYF
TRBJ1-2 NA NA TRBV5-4 TGTGCCAGCAGTCCGACAGAGGCGAACTATGGCTACACCTTC CASSPTEANYGYTF
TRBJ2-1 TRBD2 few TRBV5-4 TGTGCCAGCAGCCCGCCCCCCAGCGGGGGCTACAATGAGCAGTTCTTC CASSPPPSGGYNEQFF
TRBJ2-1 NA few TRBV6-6 TGTGCCAGCAGCTCCCGGAAGGAGCAGTTCTTC CASSSRKEQFF
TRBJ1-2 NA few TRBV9 TGTGCCAGCAGCGTAGGTACGGACTATGGCTACACCTTC CASSVGTDYGYTF
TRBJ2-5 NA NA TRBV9 TGTGCCAGCAGCGTCGGTAGCGGAATAGAAGAGACCCAGTACTTC CASSVGSGIEETQYF
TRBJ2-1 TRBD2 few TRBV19 TGTGCCAGTCAAAGCGGGAGCTCCTACAATGAGCAGTTCTTC CASQSGSSYNEQFF
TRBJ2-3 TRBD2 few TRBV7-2 TGTGCCAGCAGGTCGCCAGCGGGAGGAGGGGCCACGCAGTATTTT CASRSPAGGGATQYF
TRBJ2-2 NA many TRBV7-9 TGTGCCAGCAGCCCCCCCGGGCGGAATACCGGGGAGCTGTTTTTT CASSPPGRNTGELFF
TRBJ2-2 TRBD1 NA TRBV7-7 TGTGCTAGCAGCTTAGGGGGCTCGGGATTGCAGACCGGGGAGCTGTTTTTT CASSLGGSGLQTGELFF
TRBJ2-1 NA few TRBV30 TGTGCCTGGAGTGTACTGGGGGTGGTCTACAATGAGCAGTTCTTC CAWSVLGVVYNEQFF
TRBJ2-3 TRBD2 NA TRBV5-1 TGCGCCAGCAGCACCTCGCGGAGCGGGGGCACAGATACGCAGTATTTT CASSTSRSGGTDTQYF
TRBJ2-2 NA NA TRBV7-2 TGCGCCAGCAGCCAAGATCCCCGGGGAGACACCGGGGAGCTGTTTTTT CASSQDPRGDTGELFF
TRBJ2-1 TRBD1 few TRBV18 TGTGCCAGCTCCTTCGTCCCGGGACAGGGGGACAATGAGCAGTTCTTC CASSFVPGQGDNEQFF
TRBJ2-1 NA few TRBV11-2 TGTGCCAGCAGCTTCGGTCACTACAATGAGCAGTTCTTC CASSFGHYNEQFF
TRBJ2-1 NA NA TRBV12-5 TGTGCTAGTGGTTCGCCGTCCCCCGGGAGCCAGTTCTTC CASGSPSPGSQFF
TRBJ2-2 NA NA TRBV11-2 TGTGCCAGCAGCTGGCCCTCGGGGTGGGGGAACACCGGGGAGCTGTTTTTT CASSWPSGWGNTGELFF
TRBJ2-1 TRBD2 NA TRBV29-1 TGCAGCGTCTCAATAGCGGGAGGGCCTGGCAATGAGCAGTTCTTC CSVSIAGGPGNEQFF
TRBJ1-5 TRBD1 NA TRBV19 TGTGCCTCAAAAGCCGGACAGGGTTTAAGTCAGCCCCAGCATTTT CASKAGQGLSQPQHF
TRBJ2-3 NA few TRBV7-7 TGTGCCAGCAGCTTAGCGTCGGCAGATACGCAGTATTTT CASSLASADTQYF
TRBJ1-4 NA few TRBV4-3 TGCGCCAGCAGCCAAGGGTCCGGGCGTCGAAAACTGTTTTTT CASSQGSGRRKLFF
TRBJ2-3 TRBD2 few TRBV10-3 TGTGCCATCAGTGAACTAGCGGGGGCCACAGATACGCAGTATTTT CAISELAGATDTQYF
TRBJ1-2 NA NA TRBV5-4 TGTGCCAGCAGACAGGGCGATGGCTACACCTTC CASRQGDGYTF
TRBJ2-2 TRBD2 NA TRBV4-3 TGCGCCAGCAGCCAAGTCCCGACTAGCGACGACACCGGGGAGCTGTTTTTT CASSQVPTSDDTGELFF